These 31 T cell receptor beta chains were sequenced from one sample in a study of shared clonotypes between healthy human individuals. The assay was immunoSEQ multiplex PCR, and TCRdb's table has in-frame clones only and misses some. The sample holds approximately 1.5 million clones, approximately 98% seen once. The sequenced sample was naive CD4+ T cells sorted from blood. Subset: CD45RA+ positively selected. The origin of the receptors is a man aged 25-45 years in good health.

The CDR3 DNA follows: TGTGCCAGCAGCTTATCGGTGTACTATGGCTACACCTTC. Translation: CASSLSVYYGYTF. The chain joins TRBV7-2 to TRBJ1-2; D gene ambiguous. Trimming removed 2 bases at V and 3 bases at J, with 7 bases between. Germline V gives CDR1 SGHTA, CDR2 FQGNSA. The CDR3 contains 13 residues.

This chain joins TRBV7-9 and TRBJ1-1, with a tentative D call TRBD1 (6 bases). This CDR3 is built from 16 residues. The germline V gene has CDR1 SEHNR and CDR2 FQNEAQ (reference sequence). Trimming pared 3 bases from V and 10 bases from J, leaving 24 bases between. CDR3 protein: CASSFLPQGSVFVAFF. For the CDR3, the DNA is TGTGCCAGCAGCTTCTTACCACAGGGTTCGGTTTTCGTAGCTTTCTTT.

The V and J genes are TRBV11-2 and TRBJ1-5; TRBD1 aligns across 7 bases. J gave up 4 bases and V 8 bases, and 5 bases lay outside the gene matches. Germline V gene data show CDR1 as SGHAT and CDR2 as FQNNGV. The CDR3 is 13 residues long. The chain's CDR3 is CASASTGNQPQHF. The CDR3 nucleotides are TGTGCCAGCGCCTCGACAGGGAATCAGCCCCAGCATTTT.

The CDR3: CASSLRLGAEQYF. The CDR3 DNA reads TGCGCCAGCAGCTTGAGACTAGGGGCCGAGCAGTACTTC. The genes are TRBV5-1 and TRBJ2-7; D might be TRBD2 (6 bases). V lost 1 base and J 6 bases, leaving 11 bases between the germline ends. Germline CDR1 reads SGHRS; CDR2 reads YFSETQ. The CDR3 extends over 13 amino acids.

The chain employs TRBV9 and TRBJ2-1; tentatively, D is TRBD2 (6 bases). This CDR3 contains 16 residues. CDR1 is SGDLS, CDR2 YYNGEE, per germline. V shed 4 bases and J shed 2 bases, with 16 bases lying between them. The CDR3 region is CASSLDSGGTYNEQFF. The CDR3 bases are TGTGCCAGCAGCCTTGACTCGGGCGGGACCTACAATGAGCAGTTCTTC.

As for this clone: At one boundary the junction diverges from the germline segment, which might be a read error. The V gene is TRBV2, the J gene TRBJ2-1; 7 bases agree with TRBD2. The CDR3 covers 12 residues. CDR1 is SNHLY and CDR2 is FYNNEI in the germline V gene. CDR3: CASSTPSGGGLF. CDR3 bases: TGTGCCAGCAGCACCCCGAGTGGCGGGGGTCTCTTC.

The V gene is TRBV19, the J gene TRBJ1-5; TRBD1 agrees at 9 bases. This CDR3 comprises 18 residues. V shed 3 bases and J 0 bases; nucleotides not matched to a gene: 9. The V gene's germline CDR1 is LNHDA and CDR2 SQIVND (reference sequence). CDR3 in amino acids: CASSIGRTGAYSNQPQHF. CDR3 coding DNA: TGTGCCAGTAGTATTGGACGGACAGGGGCTTATAGCAATCAGCCCCAGCATTTT.

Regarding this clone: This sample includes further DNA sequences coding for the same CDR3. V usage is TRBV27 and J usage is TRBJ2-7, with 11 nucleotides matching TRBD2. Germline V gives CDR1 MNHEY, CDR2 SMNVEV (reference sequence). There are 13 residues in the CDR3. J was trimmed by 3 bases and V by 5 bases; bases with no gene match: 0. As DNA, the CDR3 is TGTGCCAGCAGTGGGACTAGCGGCTACGAGCAGTACTTC. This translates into CASSGTSGYEQYF.

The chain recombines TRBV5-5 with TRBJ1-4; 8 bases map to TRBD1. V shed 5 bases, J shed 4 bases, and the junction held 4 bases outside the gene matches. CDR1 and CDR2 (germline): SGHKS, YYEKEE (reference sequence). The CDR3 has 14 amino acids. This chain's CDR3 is CASRRTGRNEKLFF. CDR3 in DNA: TGTGCCAGCAGACGGACAGGGCGTAATGAAAAACTGTTTTTT. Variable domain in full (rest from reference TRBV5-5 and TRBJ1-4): DAGVTQSPTHLIKTRGQQVTLRCSPISGHKSVSWYQQVLGQGPQFIFQYYEKEERGRGNFPDRFSARQFPNYSSELNVNALLLGDSALYLCASRRTGRNEKLFFGSGTQLSVL.

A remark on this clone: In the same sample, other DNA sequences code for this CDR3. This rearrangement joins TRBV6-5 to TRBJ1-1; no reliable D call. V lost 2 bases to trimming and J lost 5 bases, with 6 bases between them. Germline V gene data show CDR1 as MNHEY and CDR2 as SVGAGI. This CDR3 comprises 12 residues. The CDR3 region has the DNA TGTGCCAGCAGTTACGGGGATACTGAAGCTTTCTTT. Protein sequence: CASSYGDTEAFF.

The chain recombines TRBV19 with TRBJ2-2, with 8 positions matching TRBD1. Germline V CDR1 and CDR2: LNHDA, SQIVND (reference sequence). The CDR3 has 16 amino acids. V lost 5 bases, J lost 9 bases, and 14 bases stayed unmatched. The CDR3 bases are TGTGCCAGTAGTGGCACTGGACAGGGTTTTGGTCGGGAGCTGTTTTTT. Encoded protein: CASSGTGQGFGRELFF.

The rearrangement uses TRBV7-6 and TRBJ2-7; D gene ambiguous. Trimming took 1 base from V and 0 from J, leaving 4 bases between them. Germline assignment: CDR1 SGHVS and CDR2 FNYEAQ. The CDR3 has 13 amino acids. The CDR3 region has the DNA TGTGCCAGCAGCTTAGGACGCTCCTACGAGCAGTACTTC. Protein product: CASSLGRSYEQYF.

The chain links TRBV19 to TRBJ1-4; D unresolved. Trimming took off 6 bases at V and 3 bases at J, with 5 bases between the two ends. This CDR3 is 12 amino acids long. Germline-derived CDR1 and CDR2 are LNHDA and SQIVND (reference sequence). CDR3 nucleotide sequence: TGTGCCAGTAGGGGCCCTAATGAAAAACTGTTTTTT. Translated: CASRGPNEKLFF. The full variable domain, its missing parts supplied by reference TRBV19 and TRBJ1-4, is DGGITQSPKYLFRKEGQNVTLSCEQNLNHDAMYWYRQDPGQGLRLIYYSQIVNDFQKGDIAEGYSVSREKKESFPLTVTSAQKNPTAFYLCASRGPNEKLFFGSGTQLSVL.

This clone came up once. This CDR3 is CSVEEGGAPQYF. In nucleotides, the CDR3 is TGCAGCGTTGAAGAGGGCGGGGCTCCGCAGTATTTT. This chain connects TRBV29-1 to TRBJ2-3; maybe TRBD2 (6 bases). The V gene lost 0 bases and the J gene lost 10 bases, with 11 bases spanning the gap. Germline lookup yields CDR1 SQVTM and CDR2 ANQGSEA. This CDR3 has 12 residues.

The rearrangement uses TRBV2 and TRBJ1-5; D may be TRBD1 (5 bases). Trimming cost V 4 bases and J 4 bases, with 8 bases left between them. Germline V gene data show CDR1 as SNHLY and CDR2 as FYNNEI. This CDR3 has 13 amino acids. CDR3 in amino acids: CASSVEGNQPQHF. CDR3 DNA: TGTGCCAGCAGTGTTGAGGGGAATCAGCCCCAGCATTTT.

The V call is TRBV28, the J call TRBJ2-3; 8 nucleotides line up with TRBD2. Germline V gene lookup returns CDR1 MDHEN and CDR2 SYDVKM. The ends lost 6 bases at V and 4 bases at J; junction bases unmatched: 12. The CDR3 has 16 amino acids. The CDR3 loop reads CASSPGTRIVADTQYF. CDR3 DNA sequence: TGTGCCAGCAGCCCCGGGACTAGAATTGTCGCAGATACGCAGTATTTT.

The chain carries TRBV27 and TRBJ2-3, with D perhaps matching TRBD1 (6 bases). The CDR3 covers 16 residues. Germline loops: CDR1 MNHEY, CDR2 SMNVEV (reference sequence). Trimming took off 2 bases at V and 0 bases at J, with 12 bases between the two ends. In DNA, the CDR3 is TGTGCCAGCAGTTTAAGGCAGCAGGGGAGCACAGATACGCAGTATTTT. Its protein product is CASSLRQQGSTDTQYF.

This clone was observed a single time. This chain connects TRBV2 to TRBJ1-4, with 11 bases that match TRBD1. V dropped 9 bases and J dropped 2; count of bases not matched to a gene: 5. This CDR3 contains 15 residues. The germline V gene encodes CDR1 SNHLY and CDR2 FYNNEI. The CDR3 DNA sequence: TGTGCCAGAGAGGACAGGGGGCTCACTAATGAAAAACTGTTTTTT. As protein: CAREDRGLTNEKLFF.

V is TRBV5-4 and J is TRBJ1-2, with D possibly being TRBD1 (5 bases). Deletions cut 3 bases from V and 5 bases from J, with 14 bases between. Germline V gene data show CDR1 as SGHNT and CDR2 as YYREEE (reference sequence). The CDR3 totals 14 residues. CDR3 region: CASSYTSDSYGYTF. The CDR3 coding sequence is TGTGCCAGCAGCTACACATCTGACAGTTATGGCTACACCTTC.

CDR3 in amino acids: CASSRDVGDTQYF. The CDR3 nucleotides read TGTGCCAGCAGCCGGGACGTGGGAGATACGCAGTATTTT. The chain has TRBV7-9 and TRBJ2-3; the D gene could be TRBD1 or TRBD2 (5 bases each). This CDR3 region has 13 residues. Germline V gives CDR1 SEHNR, CDR2 FQNEAQ (reference sequence). The V end lost 5 bases, the J end lost 5 bases, and 11 bases lay between the germline ends.

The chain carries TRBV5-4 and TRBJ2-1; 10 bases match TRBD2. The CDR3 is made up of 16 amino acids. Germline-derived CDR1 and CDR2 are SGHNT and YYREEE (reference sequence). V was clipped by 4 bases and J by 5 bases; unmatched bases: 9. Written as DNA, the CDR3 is TGTGCCAGCAGCACAAATAGCGGGAGGACCCACAATGAGCAGTTCTTC. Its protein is CASSTNSGRTHNEQFF.

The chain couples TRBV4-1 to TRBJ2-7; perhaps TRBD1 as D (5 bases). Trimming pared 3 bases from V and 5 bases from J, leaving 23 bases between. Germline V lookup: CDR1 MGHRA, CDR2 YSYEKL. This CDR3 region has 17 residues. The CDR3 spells CASSHRNPLDISDEQYF. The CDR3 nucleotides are TGCGCCAGCAGCCACCGAAATCCCCTGGACATATCCGACGAGCAGTACTTC.

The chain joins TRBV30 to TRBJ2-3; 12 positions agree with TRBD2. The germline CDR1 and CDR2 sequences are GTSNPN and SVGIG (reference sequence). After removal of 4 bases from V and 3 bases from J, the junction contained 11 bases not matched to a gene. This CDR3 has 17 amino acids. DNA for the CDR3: TGTGCCTGGATAAACGGAAGGACTAGCGGGATTACAGATACGCAGTATTTT. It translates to CAWINGRTSGITDTQYF.

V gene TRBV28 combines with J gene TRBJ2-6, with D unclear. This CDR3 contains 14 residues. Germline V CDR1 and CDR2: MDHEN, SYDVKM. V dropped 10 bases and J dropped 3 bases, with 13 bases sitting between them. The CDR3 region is CATRSADGANVLTF. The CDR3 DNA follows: TGTGCCACCCGGTCGGCCGATGGGGCCAACGTCCTGACTTTC.

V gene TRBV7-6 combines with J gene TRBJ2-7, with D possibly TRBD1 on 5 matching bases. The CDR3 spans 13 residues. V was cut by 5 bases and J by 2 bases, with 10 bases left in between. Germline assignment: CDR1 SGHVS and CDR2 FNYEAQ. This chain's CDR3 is CASSAGAAYEQYF. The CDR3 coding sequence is TGTGCCAGCAGCGCTGGGGCAGCCTACGAGCAGTACTTC.

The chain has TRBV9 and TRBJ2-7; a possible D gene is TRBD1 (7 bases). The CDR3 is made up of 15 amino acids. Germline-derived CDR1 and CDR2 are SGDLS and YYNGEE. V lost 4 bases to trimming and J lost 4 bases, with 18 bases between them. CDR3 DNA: TGTGCCAGCAGCCTCGGAGCGGGCAGGGGGTACGAGCAGTACTTC. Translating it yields CASSLGAGRGYEQYF.

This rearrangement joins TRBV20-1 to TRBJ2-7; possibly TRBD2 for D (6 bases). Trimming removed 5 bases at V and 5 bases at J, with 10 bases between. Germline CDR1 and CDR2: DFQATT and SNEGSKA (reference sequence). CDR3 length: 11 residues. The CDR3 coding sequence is TGCAGTGCTGGGAGGACGGACGAGCAGTACTTC. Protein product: CSAGRTDEQYF.

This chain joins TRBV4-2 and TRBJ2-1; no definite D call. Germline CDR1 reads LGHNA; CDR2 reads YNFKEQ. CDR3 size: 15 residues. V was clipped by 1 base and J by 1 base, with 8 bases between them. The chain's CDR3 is CASSQVEKSYNEQFF. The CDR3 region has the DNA TGTGCCAGCAGCCAAGTTGAAAAGTCCTACAATGAGCAGTTCTTC.

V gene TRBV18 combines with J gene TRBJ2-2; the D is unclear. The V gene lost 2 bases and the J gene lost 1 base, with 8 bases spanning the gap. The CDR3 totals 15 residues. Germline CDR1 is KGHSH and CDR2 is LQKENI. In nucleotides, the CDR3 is TGTGCCAGCTCACCAGTGACGGTGAACACCGGGGAGCTGTTTTTT. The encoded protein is CASSPVTVNTGELFF.

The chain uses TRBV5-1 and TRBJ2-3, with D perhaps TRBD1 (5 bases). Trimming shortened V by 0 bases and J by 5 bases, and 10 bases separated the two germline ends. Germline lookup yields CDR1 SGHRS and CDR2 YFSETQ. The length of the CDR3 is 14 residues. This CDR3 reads CASSLEGQVDTQYF. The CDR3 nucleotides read TGCGCCAGCAGCTTGGAAGGACAAGTAGATACGCAGTATTTT.

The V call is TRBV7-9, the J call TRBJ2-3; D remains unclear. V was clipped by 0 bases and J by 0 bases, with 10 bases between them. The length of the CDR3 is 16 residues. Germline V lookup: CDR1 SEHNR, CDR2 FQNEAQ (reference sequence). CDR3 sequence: CASSLAQRTSTDTQYF. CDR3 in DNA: TGTGCCAGCAGCTTAGCGCAACGTACGAGCACAGATACGCAGTATTTT. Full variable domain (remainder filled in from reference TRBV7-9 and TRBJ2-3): DTGVSQNPRHKITKRGQNVTFRCDPISEHNRLYWYRQTLGQGPEFLTYFQNEAQLEKSRLLSDRFSAERPKGSFSTLEIQRTEQGDSAMYLCASSLAQRTSTDTQYFGPGTRLTVL.